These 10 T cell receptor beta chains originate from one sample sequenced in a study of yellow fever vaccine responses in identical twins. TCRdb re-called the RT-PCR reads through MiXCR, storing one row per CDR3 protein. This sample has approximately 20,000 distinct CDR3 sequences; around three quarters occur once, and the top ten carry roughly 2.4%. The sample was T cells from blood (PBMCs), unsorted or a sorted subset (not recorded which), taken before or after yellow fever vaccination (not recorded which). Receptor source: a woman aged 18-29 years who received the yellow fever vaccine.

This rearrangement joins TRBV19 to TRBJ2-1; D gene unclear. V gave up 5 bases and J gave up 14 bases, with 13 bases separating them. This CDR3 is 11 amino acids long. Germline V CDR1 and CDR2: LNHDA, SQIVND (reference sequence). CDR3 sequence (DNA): TGTGCCAGTAGTGAAGGCGGTCGCGAGTTCTTC. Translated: CASSEGGREFF. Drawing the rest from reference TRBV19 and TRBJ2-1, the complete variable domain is DGGITQSPKYLFRKEGQNVTLSCEQNLNHDAMYWYRQDPGQGLRLIYYSQIVNDFQKGDIAEGYSVSREKKESFPLTVTSAQKNPTAFYLCASSEGGREFFGPGTRLTVL.

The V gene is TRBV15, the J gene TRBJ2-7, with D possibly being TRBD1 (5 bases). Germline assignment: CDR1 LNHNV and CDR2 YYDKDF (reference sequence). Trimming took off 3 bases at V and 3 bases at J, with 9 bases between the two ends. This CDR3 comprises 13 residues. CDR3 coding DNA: TGTGCCACCAGCAGGGACATCAACTACGAGCAGTACTTC. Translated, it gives CATSRDINYEQYF.

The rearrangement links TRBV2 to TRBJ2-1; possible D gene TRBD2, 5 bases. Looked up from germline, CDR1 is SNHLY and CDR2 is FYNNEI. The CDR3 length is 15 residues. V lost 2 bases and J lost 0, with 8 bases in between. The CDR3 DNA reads TGTGCCAGCAGTGAAAGCGGCCTCTCCTACAATGAGCAGTTCTTC. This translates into CASSESGLSYNEQFF.

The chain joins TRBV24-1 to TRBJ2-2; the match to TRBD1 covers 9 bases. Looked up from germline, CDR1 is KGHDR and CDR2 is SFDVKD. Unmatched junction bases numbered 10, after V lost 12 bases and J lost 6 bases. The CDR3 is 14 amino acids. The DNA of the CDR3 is TGTGCCGCGCATGGGACAGGGAATCCCGGGGAGCTGTTTTTT. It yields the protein CAAHGTGNPGELFF.

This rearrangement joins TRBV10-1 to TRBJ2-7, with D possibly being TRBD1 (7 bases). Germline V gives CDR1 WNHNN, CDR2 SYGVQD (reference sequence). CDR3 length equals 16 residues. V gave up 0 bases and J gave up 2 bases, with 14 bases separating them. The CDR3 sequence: CASSESRGTAAYEQYF. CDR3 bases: TGCGCCAGCAGTGAGTCTCGGGGGACAGCAGCCTACGAGCAGTACTTC.

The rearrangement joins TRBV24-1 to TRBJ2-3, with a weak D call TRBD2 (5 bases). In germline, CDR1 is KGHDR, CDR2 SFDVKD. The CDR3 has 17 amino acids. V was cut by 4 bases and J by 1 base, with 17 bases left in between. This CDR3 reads CATSDAPAGGGTDTQYF. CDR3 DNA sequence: TGTGCCACCAGTGACGCCCCGGCAGGAGGCGGCACAGATACGCAGTATTTT.

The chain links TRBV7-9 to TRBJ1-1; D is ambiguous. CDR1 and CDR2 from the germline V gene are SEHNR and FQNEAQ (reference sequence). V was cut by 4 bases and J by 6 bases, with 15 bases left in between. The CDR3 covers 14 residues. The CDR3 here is CASSSPWWVSEAFF. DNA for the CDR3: TGTGCCAGCAGCTCCCCTTGGTGGGTTTCTGAAGCTTTCTTT.

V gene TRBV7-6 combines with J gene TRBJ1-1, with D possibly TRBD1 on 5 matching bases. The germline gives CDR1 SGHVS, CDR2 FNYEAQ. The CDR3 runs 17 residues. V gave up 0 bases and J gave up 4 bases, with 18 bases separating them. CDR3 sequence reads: CASSLAGGAGVVTEAFF. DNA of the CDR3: TGTGCCAGCAGCTTAGCGGGTGGGGCTGGGGTTGTCACTGAAGCTTTCTTT.

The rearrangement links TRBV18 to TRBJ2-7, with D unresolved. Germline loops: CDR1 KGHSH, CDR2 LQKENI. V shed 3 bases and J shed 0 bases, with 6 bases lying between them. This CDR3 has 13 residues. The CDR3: CASSPPSSYEQYF. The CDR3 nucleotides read TGTGCCAGCTCACCCCCCAGCTCCTACGAGCAGTACTTC.

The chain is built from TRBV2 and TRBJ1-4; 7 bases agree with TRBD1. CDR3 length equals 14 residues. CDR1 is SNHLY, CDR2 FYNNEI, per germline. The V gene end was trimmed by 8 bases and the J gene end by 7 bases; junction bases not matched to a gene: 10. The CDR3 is CASFPTGPGEKLFF. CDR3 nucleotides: TGTGCCAGCTTTCCGACAGGGCCCGGTGAAAAACTGTTTTTT.